This TCR beta chain was profiled in a study of regulatory T cells in long-lasting Graves disease (dated by TCRdb to the early 2020s). About the study as a whole: Persistent Graves' disease meant more than 5 years of antithyroid drug treatment with TSH receptor autoantibodies that stayed positive. This study used TCR sequencing and RNA sequencing of peripheral blood to compare persistent Graves' disease patients against newly diagnosed Graves' disease patients. The study was conducted in China and was registered as a clinical trial. A total of about 33 samples underwent TCR sequencing: around 13 from persistent and about 20 from newly diagnosed Graves' disease patients. Antithyroid drugs had been taken for 8.5 to 13 years on average by persistent Graves' disease patients in the clinical cohort. What the authors observed across the whole study: As a limitation, the authors acknowledged that the small sample size may reduce accuracy. Compared with newly diagnosed patients, patients with persistent Graves' disease had lower TCR Shannon entropy and fewer highly expanded clones, which suggests clonal expansion. TRBV28, TRBJ1-2 and TRBJ2-5 were preferentially used in persistent disease, while TRBV20-1 and TRBJ2-1 were favored in newly diagnosed disease. Persistent patients shared more public clonotypes among themselves (2,741) than newly diagnosed patients did (approximately 870). The study examined only peripheral blood because the primary lesion, thyroid tissue, could not be accessed. Only the TCR beta chain was sequenced and analyzed.

The protocol used for the library was multiplex PCR. TCRdb records Illumina HiSeq 4000 as the sequencer. TCR beta libraries were built with iRepertoire HTBI primers and Arm-PCR amplification of CDR3 regions. Gel purification was performed on PCR products prior to sequencing. The published analysis was carried out like this. Across samples, 60 to 70 TRBV and over 11 TRBJ segments were identified and used for gene usage analysis of CDR3 amino acid clonotypes. COPE and FqMerger were used to merge filtered high-quality paired reads into contigs. BLAST was used to align contigs to the IMGT TRBV, TRBD and TRBJ reference genes, and CDR3 was defined following IMGT. Clonotypes above 0.1% frequency were classified as highly expanded clones. Shannon entropy was used to measure repertoire diversity, and the Gini coefficient was used to measure V-J evenness. A clonotype found in more than one individual was treated as public. Clones were called with MiXCR by TCRdb after fastp trimmed the public reads at Q25, and only in-frame beta chains were retained. Identical CDR3 protein sequences are pooled into one entry, listed with their most common genes and DNA. It is TCRdb's table, rather than the study itself, that gives the V and J calls and clone size. A total of about 660,000 distinct CDR3 sequences appear in this sample, 30% of them only once. The ten largest clones take up around 42% of the sample.

This clonotype has just a few counts. Its antigen is still unknown. No quality values exist for individual bases; no much larger clone is one base distant. The sample's time point label is to be understood as: persistent/refractory GD, antithyroid drugs over 5 years with positive TRAb. RNA was extracted from PBMCs in TRIzol for both TCR sequencing and RNA sequencing. Graves' disease was diagnosed according to American Thyroid Association guidelines. Recruitment of patients was carried out at an endocrinology department in Xi'an, China. From each patient, 8 to 10 milliliters of peripheral blood was collected into an EDTA anticoagulant tube. PBMCs were isolated by Ficoll Paque Plus density gradient separation without further T cell sorting. An Agilent 2100 Bioanalyzer and agarose gel were used to assess RNA quality, and a NanoDrop 2000 was used to measure RNA concentration. Trimmed from V: 4 bases; trimmed from J: 5 bases; junction bases lacking a gene match: 11. Reading from cysteine to phenylalanine, the CDR3 counts 18 amino acids. The sequence is cut down to CDR3 DNA, 54 bases in frame from base 1. Via the germline V gene, CDR1 is MNHEY and CDR2 SVGAGI.

The receptor was derived from a female donor with Graves disease. Here the chain combines TRBV6-5 and TRBJ2-2; TRBD2 aligns with 12 central bases. This specimen was peripheral blood mononuclear cells (PBMCs), taken when the disease was refractory, from a patient treated with antithyroid drugs. In nucleotide form, the sequence is TGTGCCAGCAGTTCCTTGACTAGCGGGAGAGGAGGGACCGGGGAGCTGTTTTTT. The encoded protein is CASSSLTSGRGGTGELFF.